These 21 T cell receptor beta chains were all obtained from the same sample, sequenced in a study of T cells in Graves' hyperthyroidism and ophthalmopathy. TCR beta CDR3 region amplification was performed from RNA transcripts. The primer set for the first-round RT-PCR of the TCR CDR3 was HTBI. TCRdb itself ran the multiplex PCR reads through MiXCR, one entry per CDR3 protein. The sample lists around 350,000 distinct CDR3 sequences, about 16% occurring once. Sequenced material: blood. These TCRs come from a woman between 55 and 75 years old with Graves' ophthalmopathy.

This clonotype was detected a few times. This chain joins TRBV6-1 and TRBJ1-5; 7 bases are shared with TRBD1. Germline CDR1 MNHNS, CDR2 SASEGT. This CDR3 is 15 amino acids long. The J segment lost 3 bases and the V segment lost 5 bases, leaving 7 bases of the junction unmatched. The CDR3 region is CASSPDRAPNQPQHF. The CDR3 bases are TGTGCCAGCAGTCCAGACAGGGCTCCCAATCAGCCCCAGCATTTT.

This clonotype was recorded many times. The CDR3 nucleotides are TGTGCCTGGAGTGTATATGGGGGAAGCTCCTACAATGAGCAGTTCTTC. The encoded protein is CAWSVYGGSSYNEQFF. The gene calls are TRBV30 and TRBJ2-1; D could derive from TRBD1 or TRBD2 (5 bases each). The germline V and J ends were trimmed by 0 bases and 0 bases, with 12 bases remaining between them. This CDR3 region has 16 residues. The germline V gene encodes CDR1 GTSNPN and CDR2 SVGIG (reference sequence).

This clonotype appeared many times. This rearrangement joins TRBV7-9 to TRBJ1-1; D is undetermined. Per the germline V gene, CDR1 is SEHNR and CDR2 is FQNEAQ (reference sequence). V was clipped by 3 bases and J by 5 bases, with 10 bases between them. The CDR3 covers 13 residues. CDR3 DNA sequence: TGTGCCAGCAGCTTTCTTGGGCCGACTGAAGCTTTCTTT. Translating gives CASSFLGPTEAFF.

This clonotype was detected a few times. This chain joins TRBV12-3 or TRBV12-4 and TRBJ2-5, with 7 nucleotides matching TRBD2. Germline trimming cut 5 bases from V and 6 bases from J; bases unmatched to any gene: 6. This CDR3 is built from 13 residues. In DNA, the CDR3 is TGTGCCAGCAGTCCGGGGAGGGCCCAGACCCAGTACTTC. It yields the protein CASSPGRAQTQYF.

In this sample, this clonotype turned up many times. The chain is built from TRBV28 and TRBJ2-3, with D unclear. Germline CDR1 MDHEN, CDR2 SYDVKM. The CDR3 totals 12 residues. Trimming left V 7 bases short and J 4 bases short, with 9 bases between. The CDR3 loop is CASTERADTQYF. In DNA form, the CDR3 reads TGTGCCAGCACGGAAAGGGCAGATACGCAGTATTTT.

This clonotype was seen ten or more times. This chain links TRBV2 with TRBJ2-6; maybe TRBD1 (6 bases). V lost 4 bases and J 4 bases, leaving 11 bases between the germline ends. CDR3 length equals 15 residues. The germline V gene has CDR1 SNHLY and CDR2 FYNNEI. The CDR3 sequence: CASSATGWGANVLTF. In nucleotides, the CDR3 is TGTGCCAGCAGTGCCACAGGGTGGGGGGCCAACGTCCTGACTTTC.

This clonotype was counted only a few times. V gene TRBV24-1 combines with J gene TRBJ2-5; no firm D call. This CDR3 spans 13 amino acids. Germline V lookup: CDR1 KGHDR, CDR2 SFDVKD. With 7 bases removed from V and 1 base from J, the gap between germline ends came to 9 bases. CDR3 protein: CATRRTVQETQYF. As DNA, the CDR3 is TGTGCCACCAGAAGAACAGTCCAAGAGACCCAGTACTTC.

This clonotype was found a few times. V and J are TRBV6-2 or TRBV6-3 and TRBJ2-7; D is unresolved. The CDR3 has 13 amino acids. CDR1 and CDR2 from the germline V gene are MNHEY and SVGEGT. The V end lost 3 bases, the J end lost 3 bases, and 9 bases lay between the germline ends. DNA of the CDR3: TGTGCCAGCAGTTATTTCTCAGGCTACGAGCAGTACTTC. Translated: CASSYFSGYEQYF.

This clonotype was counted ten times or more. The chain carries TRBV12-5 and TRBJ2-1; D may be TRBD2 (6 bases). The CDR3 totals 15 residues. CDR1 is LGHNT and CDR2 is FRNRAP in the germline V gene. V was pared by 5 bases and J by 2 bases, with 13 bases between. CDR3 DNA: TGTGCTAGTGGTGGGACTGTCGAAACCTACAATGAGCAGTTCTTC. Protein: CASGGTVETYNEQFF.

This clonotype was found many times. The chain employs TRBV7-9 and TRBJ2-2; TRBD1 matches 8 bases. V dropped 5 bases and J dropped 4; count of bases not matched to a gene: 9. In germline, CDR1 is SEHNR, CDR2 FQNEAQ (reference sequence). The CDR3 is 16 amino acids. As DNA, the CDR3 is TGTGCCAGCAGCCCGAAGACAGGGGAGGTCACCGGGGAGCTGTTTTTT. Protein: CASSPKTGEVTGELFF.

The sample holds many counts of this clonotype. In nucleotides, the CDR3 is TGCAGTGCTAGAGGGACTAGCGGGTCCTACAATGAGCAGTTCTTC. This gives the protein CSARGTSGSYNEQFF. The V gene is TRBV20-1, the J gene TRBJ2-1, with 11 bases fitting TRBD2. CDR3 length: 15 residues. V was clipped by 1 base and J by 1 base; unmatched bases: 0. The germline gives CDR1 DFQATT, CDR2 SNEGSKA (reference sequence).

There are many counts of this clonotype. The chain recombines TRBV11-2 with TRBJ2-1; TRBD2 aligns across 10 bases. The CDR3 contains 16 residues. The ends lost 1 base at V and 4 bases at J; junction bases unmatched: 4. Germline V lookup: CDR1 SGHAT, CDR2 FQNNGV. CDR3 DNA sequence: TGTGCCAGCAGCTTAGCTCCAGCGGGAGGGTACAATGAGCAGTTCTTC. Its protein product is CASSLAPAGGYNEQFF. The variable domain in full, with the rest retrieved from reference TRBV11-2 and TRBJ2-1, is EAGVAQSPRYKIIEKRQSVAFWCNPISGHATLYWYQQILGQGPKLLIQFQNNGVVDDSQLPKDRFSAERLKGVDSTLKIQPAKLEDSAVYLCASSLAPAGGYNEQFFGPGTRLTVL.

This clonotype was observed a few times. The V and J genes are TRBV5-5 and TRBJ1-3; the match to TRBD1 covers 10 bases. Germline loops: CDR1 SGHKS, CDR2 YYEKEE (reference sequence). V gave up 3 bases and J gave up 3 bases; unmatched junction bases: 6. This CDR3 is 16 amino acids long. The CDR3: CASSYQDRGFGNTIYF. The CDR3 DNA is TGTGCCAGCAGCTATCAGGACAGGGGGTTTGGAAACACCATATATTTT.

This clonotype was counted many times. V and J are TRBV27 and TRBJ1-2; D might be TRBD1 (5 bases). Germline CDR1 and CDR2: MNHEY and SMNVEV (reference sequence). V gave up 4 bases and J gave up 0 bases, with 15 bases separating them. The CDR3 length is 16 residues. The CDR3 is CASSYDRDRANYGYTF. The CDR3 DNA is TGTGCCAGCAGTTACGACCGGGACCGAGCTAACTATGGCTACACCTTC.

Ten or more counts support this clonotype. The CDR3 sequence is CSVEELAGEQFF. The CDR3 bases are TGCAGCGTTGAAGAACTAGCCGGTGAGCAGTTCTTC. This chain joins TRBV29-1 and TRBJ2-1; D possibly corresponds to TRBD2 (6 bases). The CDR3 has 12 amino acids. Trimming stripped 0 bases from V and 9 bases from J, with 9 bases between. Germline assignment: CDR1 SQVTM and CDR2 ANQGSEA.

This chain connects TRBV5-6 to TRBJ2-3, with D unclear. V lost 3 bases and J 2 bases, leaving 7 bases between the germline ends. The germline V gene encodes CDR1 SGHDT and CDR2 YYEEEE. The CDR3 is 13 amino acids. CDR3 nucleotide sequence: TGTGCCAGCAGCTCCGGCTACACAGATACGCAGTATTTT. Its translation: CASSSGYTDTQYF.

This clonotype was seen ten or more times. The V and J genes are TRBV5-1 and TRBJ2-2; no clear D. The CDR3 spans 13 residues. Germline-derived CDR1 and CDR2 are SGHRS and YFSETQ. Trimming cost V 4 bases and J 3 bases, with 7 bases left between them. CDR3 region: CASSPDHTGELFF. DNA of the CDR3: TGCGCCAGCAGCCCCGACCACACCGGGGAGCTGTTTTTT. Full variable domain (outside the CDR3, taken from reference TRBV5-1 and TRBJ2-2): KAGVTQTPRYLIKTRGQQVTLSCSPISGHRSVSWYQQTPGQGLQFLFEYFSETQRNKGNFPGRFSGRQFSNSRSEMNVSTLELGDSALYLCASSPDHTGELFFGEGSRLTVL.

There are many counts of this clonotype. The V call is TRBV24-1, the J call TRBJ2-5; 8 bases match TRBD1. Losses at the gene ends were 5 bases for V and 5 bases for J; bases not matched to a gene: 18. The CDR3 consists of 18 residues. Germline V lookup: CDR1 KGHDR, CDR2 SFDVKD. This CDR3 reads CATSGAQRQGSLLETQYF. In nucleotides, the CDR3 is TGTGCCACCAGTGGAGCCCAGAGACAGGGGAGTTTATTGGAGACCCAGTACTTC.

This clonotype showed up many times. The DNA for the CDR3 is TGTGCCAGCAGCACCACGGACAGGGGTCCCTACGAGCAGTACTTC. Translation: CASSTTDRGPYEQYF. V usage is TRBV7-6 and J usage is TRBJ2-7; the match to TRBD1 covers 9 bases. The CDR3 runs to 15 residues. V gave up 5 bases and J gave up 2 bases; unmatched junction bases: 7. Germline V gene lookup returns CDR1 SGHVS and CDR2 FNYEAQ.

This clonotype was seen ten or more times. The chain uses TRBV12-3 or TRBV12-4 and TRBJ1-5, with 7 bases fitting TRBD1. V gave up 4 bases and J gave up 0 bases; unmatched junction bases: 9. The CDR3 covers 17 residues. CDR3 nucleotide sequence: TGTGCCAGCAGTTGGGGAGGGGGCCCCCATAGCAATCAGCCCCAGCATTTT. Translating gives CASSWGGGPHSNQPQHF.

This clonotype was seen ten or more times. This chain uses TRBV7-9 with TRBJ2-7; D might be TRBD1 (8 bases). This CDR3 has 16 amino acids. Deletions cut 2 bases from V and 4 bases from J, with 18 bases between. CDR1 SEHNR and CDR2 FQNEAQ come from the germline V gene (reference sequence). This CDR3 is CASSLLTGEGPYEQYF. As DNA, the CDR3 is TGTGCCAGCAGCTTACTGACAGGGGAGGGTCCTTACGAGCAGTACTTC.